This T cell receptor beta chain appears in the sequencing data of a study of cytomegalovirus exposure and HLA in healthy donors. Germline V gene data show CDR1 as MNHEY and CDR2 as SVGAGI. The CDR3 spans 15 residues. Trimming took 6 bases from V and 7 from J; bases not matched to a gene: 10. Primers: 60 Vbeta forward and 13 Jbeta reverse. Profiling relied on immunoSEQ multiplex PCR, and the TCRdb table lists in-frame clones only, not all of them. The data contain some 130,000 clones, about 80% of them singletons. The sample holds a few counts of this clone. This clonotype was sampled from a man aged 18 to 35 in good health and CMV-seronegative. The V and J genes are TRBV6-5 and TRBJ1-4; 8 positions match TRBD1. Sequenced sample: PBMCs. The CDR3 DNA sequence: TGTGCCAGCAGACACGATCCAGGGGGCATTGAAAAACTGTTTTTT. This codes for CASRHDPGGIEKLFF.